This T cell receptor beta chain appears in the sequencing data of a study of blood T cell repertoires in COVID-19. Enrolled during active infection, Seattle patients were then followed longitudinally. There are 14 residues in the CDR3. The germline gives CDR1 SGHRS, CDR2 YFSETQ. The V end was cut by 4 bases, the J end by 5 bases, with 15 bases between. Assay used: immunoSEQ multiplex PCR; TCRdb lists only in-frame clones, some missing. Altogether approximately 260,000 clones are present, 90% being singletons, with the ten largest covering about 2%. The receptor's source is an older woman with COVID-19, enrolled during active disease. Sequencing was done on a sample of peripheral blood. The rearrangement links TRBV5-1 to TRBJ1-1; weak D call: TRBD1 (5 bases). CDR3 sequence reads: CASSLAGQETEAFF. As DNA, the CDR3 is TGCGCCAGCAGCCTGGCCGGACAAGAGACTGAAGCTTTCTTT.